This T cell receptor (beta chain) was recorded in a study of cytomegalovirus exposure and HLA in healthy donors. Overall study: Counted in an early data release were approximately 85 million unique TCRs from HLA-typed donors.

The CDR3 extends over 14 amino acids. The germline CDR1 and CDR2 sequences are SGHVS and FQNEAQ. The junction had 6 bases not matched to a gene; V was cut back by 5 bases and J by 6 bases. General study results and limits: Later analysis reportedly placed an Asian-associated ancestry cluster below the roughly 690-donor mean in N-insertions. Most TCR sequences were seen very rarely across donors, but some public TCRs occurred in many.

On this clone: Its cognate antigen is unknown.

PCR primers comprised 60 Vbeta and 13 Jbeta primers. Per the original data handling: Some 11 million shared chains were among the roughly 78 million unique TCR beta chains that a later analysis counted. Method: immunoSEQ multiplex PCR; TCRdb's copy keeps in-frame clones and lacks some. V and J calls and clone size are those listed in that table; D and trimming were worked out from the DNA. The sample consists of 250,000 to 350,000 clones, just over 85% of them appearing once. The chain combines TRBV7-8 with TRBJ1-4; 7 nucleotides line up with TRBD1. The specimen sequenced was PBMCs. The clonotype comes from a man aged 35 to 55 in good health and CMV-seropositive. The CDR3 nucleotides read TGTGCCAGCAGCCCGAGGGGGCCCGATGAAAAACTGTTTTTT. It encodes CASSPRGPDEKLFF.